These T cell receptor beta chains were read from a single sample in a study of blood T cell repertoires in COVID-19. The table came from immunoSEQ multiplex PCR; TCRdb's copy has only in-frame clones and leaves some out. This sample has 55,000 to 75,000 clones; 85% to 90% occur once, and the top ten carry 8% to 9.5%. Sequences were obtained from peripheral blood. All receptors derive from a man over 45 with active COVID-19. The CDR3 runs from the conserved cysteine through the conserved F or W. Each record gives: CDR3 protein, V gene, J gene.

CDR3aa: CASSRGDSSGNTIYF
v_gene: TRBV19
j_gene: TRBJ1-3

CDR3aa: CASSSQGPYEQYF
v_gene: TRBV12-3/TRBV12-4
j_gene: TRBJ2-7

CDR3aa: CASSPPGVAADTQYF
v_gene: TRBV19
j_gene: TRBJ2-3

CDR3aa: CASSLVAQETQYF
v_gene: TRBV5-6
j_gene: TRBJ2-5

CDR3aa: CASRTVRVHPYEQYF
v_gene: TRBV6-5
j_gene: TRBJ2-7

CDR3aa: CASTEQGPLNGYTF
v_gene: TRBV19
j_gene: TRBJ1-2

CDR3aa: CASSPLGGATNEKLFF
v_gene: TRBV18
j_gene: TRBJ1-4

CDR3aa: CASSIDTGSYEQYF
v_gene: TRBV19
j_gene: TRBJ2-7

CDR3aa: CSVEQGVGTYEQYF
v_gene: TRBV29-1
j_gene: TRBJ2-7

CDR3aa: CASSLELTQYF
v_gene: TRBV5-8
j_gene: TRBJ2-5

CDR3aa: CASSDHLAGGSYEQYF
v_gene: TRBV4-2
j_gene: TRBJ2-7

CDR3aa: CASSPRQGEYEQYF
v_gene: TRBV4-1
j_gene: TRBJ2-7

CDR3aa: CASSGGTAGETQYF
v_gene: TRBV7-3
j_gene: TRBJ2-5

CDR3aa: CAISPRTDTQYF
v_gene: TRBV10-3
j_gene: TRBJ2-3

CDR3aa: CASSQGTSGASYEQYF
v_gene: TRBV4-3
j_gene: TRBJ2-7

CDR3aa: CASKPGAQTGELFF
v_gene: TRBV5-1
j_gene: TRBJ2-2

CDR3aa: CASMDRGFRLGGNTIYF
v_gene: TRBV28
j_gene: TRBJ1-3

CDR3aa: CASRILDTQYF
v_gene: TRBV2
j_gene: TRBJ2-3

CDR3aa: CASSLIEGYAGTEAFF
v_gene: TRBV7-9
j_gene: TRBJ1-1

CDR3aa: CASSPSSGNTIYF
v_gene: TRBV18
j_gene: TRBJ1-3

CDR3aa: CASSVTTGGVRFF
v_gene: TRBV9
j_gene: TRBJ1-4

CDR3aa: CASSLGRVRNTEAFF
v_gene: TRBV5-8
j_gene: TRBJ1-1

CDR3aa: CAIRGGEYNEQFF
v_gene: TRBV10-3
j_gene: TRBJ2-1

CDR3aa: CASSPTGEKTQYF
v_gene: TRBV14
j_gene: TRBJ2-3

CDR3aa: CASSYAAGVNYGYTF
v_gene: TRBV6-5
j_gene: TRBJ1-2

CDR3aa: CASTPAGGRGHEQFF
v_gene: TRBV7-6
j_gene: TRBJ2-1

CDR3aa: CASSQDQLAGGNEQFF
v_gene: TRBV4-3
j_gene: TRBJ2-1

CDR3aa: CASSQDPGGDEKLFF
v_gene: TRBV3-1/TRBV3-2
j_gene: TRBJ1-4

CDR3aa: CAISGGGNGYTF
v_gene: TRBV10-3
j_gene: TRBJ1-2

CDR3aa: CASSEEGATYEQYF
v_gene: TRBV25-1
j_gene: TRBJ2-7

CDR3aa: CASSQTGNYGYTF
v_gene: TRBV3-1/TRBV3-2
j_gene: TRBJ1-2

CDR3aa: CASGSSGYEQYF
v_gene: TRBV9
j_gene: TRBJ2-7

CDR3aa: CASSPGTGRAGETQYF
v_gene: TRBV7-3
j_gene: TRBJ2-5

CDR3aa: CASSPDISYEQYF
v_gene: TRBV7-2
j_gene: TRBJ2-7

CDR3aa: CARSGGYTF
v_gene: TRBV3-1/TRBV3-2
j_gene: TRBJ1-2

CDR3aa: CASSWRLAGSNEQFF
v_gene: TRBV5-4
j_gene: TRBJ2-1

CDR3aa: CASSSGGLYNNQPQHF
v_gene: TRBV18
j_gene: TRBJ1-5

CDR3aa: CASSYSTSGRSSYNEQFF
v_gene: TRBV6-2/TRBV6-3
j_gene: TRBJ2-1

CDR3aa: CASSAQGNTEAFF
v_gene: TRBV3-1/TRBV3-2
j_gene: TRBJ1-1

CDR3aa: CASSTGLTNTEAFF
v_gene: TRBV19
j_gene: TRBJ1-1

CDR3aa: CASSNPRQGSVGGELFF
v_gene: TRBV19
j_gene: TRBJ2-2